Listed below are T cell receptor beta chains from one sample, sequenced in a study of T-cell reconstitution after alpha-beta-depleted transplantation in children. A single record per CDR3 protein comes from TCRdb applying MiXCR to the PCR reads. The profile shows roughly 570,000 distinct CDR3 sequences, 27% of them singletons. This specimen consisted of PBMCs, obtained before TCRalphabeta/CD19-depleted stem cell transplant. The source of these receptors is a boy less than two years old with Wiskott-Aldrich syndrome, due to receive a stem cell transplant. The CDR3 runs from the conserved cysteine through the conserved F or W. A D gene is named only where the DNA matches it firmly. Only part of the rows carry a size: once, few, many, or a class if the clone is expanded.

v_gene	j_gene	d_gene	abundance	CDR3aa	CDR3nt
TRBV5-1	TRBJ1-2	.	.	CASSLEGPSYGYTF	TGCGCCAGCAGCTTGGAAGGGCCCAGCTATGGCTACACCTTC
TRBV5-1	TRBJ2-7	TRBD1	few	CASSLVLTGTYEQYF	TGCGCCAGCAGCTTGGTCTTGACAGGGACCTACGAGCAGTACTTC
TRBV6-5	TRBJ1-1	.	.	CASSYGHVIAEAFF	TGTGCCAGCAGTTACGGTCATGTAATCGCTGAAGCTTTCTTT
TRBV2	TRBJ2-1	TRBD2	.	CASSDRGGVARNLYNEQFF	TGTGCCAGCAGTGATCGGGGGGGGGTAGCGAGGAACCTCTACAATGAGCAGTTCTTC
TRBV7-2	TRBJ2-3	TRBD2	.	CASSPLAGHLGNTQYF	TGTGCCAGCAGCCCTTTAGCGGGACACCTCGGGAATACGCAGTATTTT
TRBV15	TRBJ2-7	.	.	CATSTSAGRIYEQYF	TGTGCCACCAGCACCTCCGCAGGACGGATCTACGAGCAGTACTTC
TRBV7-2	TRBJ2-6	.	few	CASSSRIVSGANVLTF	TGTGCCAGCAGCTCTCGGATCGTGTCTGGGGCCAACGTCCTGACTTTC
TRBV4-2	TRBJ2-3	TRBD2	.	CASSLQNQLAGITDTQYF	TGTGCCAGCAGCCTCCAAAACCAACTAGCGGGAATCACAGATACGCAGTATTTT
TRBV6-5	TRBJ2-7	.	few	CASSSAFQGGTYEQYF	TGTGCCAGCAGTTCCGCCTTCCAGGGTGGAACCTACGAGCAGTACTTC
TRBV20-1	TRBJ2-1	.	.	CSASLTTYEQFF	TGCAGTGCTAGCTTGACTACCTATGAGCAGTTCTTC
TRBV16	TRBJ2-7	.	.	CARSSRRESYEQYF	TGTGCCAGGAGCTCCAGGCGGGAATCCTACGAGCAGTACTTC
TRBV5-1	TRBJ1-1	.	few	CASSEGSVNTEAFF	TGCGCCAGCAGCGAGGGATCAGTGAACACTGAAGCTTTCTTT
TRBV19	TRBJ2-2	TRBD1	.	CASNRGESGELFF	TGTGCCAGTAACAGGGGAGAATCCGGGGAGCTGTTTTTT
TRBV2	TRBJ2-1	.	.	CASSVLATYNEQFF	TGTGCCAGCAGTGTTTTGGCTACCTACAATGAGCAGTTCTTC
TRBV5-1	TRBJ1-2	TRBD1	.	CASSDITGGHGYAF	TGCGCCAGCAGCGACATCACAGGGGGTCATGGCTACGCCTTC
TRBV2	TRBJ2-1	TRBD2	few	CASSEALRGGRQFF	TGTGCCAGCAGTGAAGCGCTTCGTGGCGGGAGGCAGTTCTTC
TRBV6-1	TRBJ1-5	.	few	CASSARRQEPNQPQHF	TGTGCCAGCAGTGCCCGACGACAAGAGCCAAATCAGCCCCAGCATTTT
TRBV9	TRBJ2-1	TRBD2	.	CASSVDPAGAGEQFF	TGTGCCAGCAGCGTAGACCCAGCGGGAGCAGGTGAGCAGTTCTTC
TRBV20-1	TRBJ1-1	.	.	CSASSRGPLNTEAFF	TGCAGTGCTTCGTCCAGGGGCCCACTGAACACTGAAGCTTTCTTT